The clone carrying this T cell receptor beta chain was picked up a small number of times. Its antigen remains unidentified. The data were obtained in a study of T cells after yellow fever vaccination. The germline gives CDR1 SNHLY, CDR2 FYNNEI. The length of the CDR3 is 14 residues. V was pared by 6 bases and J by 7 bases, with 15 bases between. TCRdb re-analysed the 5' RACE reads in MiXCR, keeping a single row per CDR3 protein. The table has under 600,000 distinct CDR3 sequences, 13% seen once; the top ten hold over 13%. Study conclusions and caveats: High-abundance clonotypes from the bulk population could contaminate FACS-sorted repertoires. The booster saw the reappearance of most primary-vaccination clones (96% CD4, 80% to 90% CD8).

Sequencing was performed on PBMCs, taken on the day of the yellow fever booster vaccination. The genes are TRBV2 and TRBJ1-4; maybe TRBD1 (6 bases). The receptor was isolated from a man between 25 and 39 years old who received the YFV17D yellow fever vaccine. As DNA, the CDR3 is TGTGCCAGCAGATTTGGGGGGGCTGGTGAAAAACTGTTTTTT. Amino acids: CASRFGGAGEKLFF.